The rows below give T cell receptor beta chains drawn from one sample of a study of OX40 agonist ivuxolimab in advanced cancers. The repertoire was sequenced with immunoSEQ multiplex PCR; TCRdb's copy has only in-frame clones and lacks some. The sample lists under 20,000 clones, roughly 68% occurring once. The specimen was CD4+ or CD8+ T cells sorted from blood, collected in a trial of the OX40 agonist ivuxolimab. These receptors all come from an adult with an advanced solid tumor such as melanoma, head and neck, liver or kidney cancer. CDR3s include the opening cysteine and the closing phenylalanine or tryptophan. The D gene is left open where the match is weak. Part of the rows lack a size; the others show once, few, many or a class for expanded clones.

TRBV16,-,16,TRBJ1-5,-,CASSQSSGSPNQPQHF,TGTGCCAGCAGCCAATCATCAGGGAGTCCCAATCAGCCCCAGCATTTT
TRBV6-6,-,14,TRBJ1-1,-,CASSYIGWGTEAFF,TGTGCCAGCAGTTACATTGGGTGGGGAACTGAAGCTTTCTTT
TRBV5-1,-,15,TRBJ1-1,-,CASSPRGMADTEAFF,TGCGCCAGCAGCCCTCGCGGGATGGCGGACACTGAAGCTTTCTTT
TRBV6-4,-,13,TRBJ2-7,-,CASSRDLGERQYF,TGTGCCAGCAGCCGGGACCTAGGGGAAAGGCAGTACTTC
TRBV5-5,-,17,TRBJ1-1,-,CASSLGYIGPMNTEAFF,TGTGCCAGCAGCTTGGGGTATATAGGCCCGATGAACACTGAAGCTTTCTTT
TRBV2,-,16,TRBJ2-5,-,CASRLLGSWGRETQYF,TGTGCCAGCAGATTGTTGGGGAGTTGGGGCCGAGAGACCCAGTACTTC
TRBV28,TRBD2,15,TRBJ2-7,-,CASSFGLAETYEQYF,TGTGCCAGCAGTTTCGGACTAGCAGAAACCTACGAGCAGTACTTC
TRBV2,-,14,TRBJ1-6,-,CASGTGSYNSPLHF,TGTGCCAGCGGGACGGGCTCCTATAATTCACCCCTCCACTTT
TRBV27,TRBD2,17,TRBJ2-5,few,CASSLELAGGPRETQYF,TGTGCCAGCAGTTTAGAACTAGCGGGAGGGCCGCGAGAGACCCAGTACTTC
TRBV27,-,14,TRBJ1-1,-,CASRFGVSNTEAFF,TGTGCCAGCAGGTTTGGAGTTTCGAACACTGAAGCTTTCTTT
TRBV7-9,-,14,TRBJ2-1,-,CASSLVIGVGEQFF,TGTGCCAGCAGCTTAGTTATCGGGGTGGGTGAGCAGTTCTTC
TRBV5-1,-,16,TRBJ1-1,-,CASSLGTGARSTEAFF,TGCGCCAGCAGCTTGGGGACGGGGGCGCGGAGCACTGAAGCTTTCTTT
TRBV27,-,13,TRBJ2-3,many,CASSLGASDTQYF,TGTGCCAGCAGTTTAGGAGCGTCGGATACGCAGTATTTT
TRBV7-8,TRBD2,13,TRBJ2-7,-,CASKGGRYYEQYF,TGTGCCAGCAAGGGCGGGAGGTACTACGAGCAGTACTTC
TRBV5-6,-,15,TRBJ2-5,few,CASSLIRGHVETQYF,TGTGCCAGCAGCTTGATTAGAGGACACGTAGAGACCCAGTACTTC